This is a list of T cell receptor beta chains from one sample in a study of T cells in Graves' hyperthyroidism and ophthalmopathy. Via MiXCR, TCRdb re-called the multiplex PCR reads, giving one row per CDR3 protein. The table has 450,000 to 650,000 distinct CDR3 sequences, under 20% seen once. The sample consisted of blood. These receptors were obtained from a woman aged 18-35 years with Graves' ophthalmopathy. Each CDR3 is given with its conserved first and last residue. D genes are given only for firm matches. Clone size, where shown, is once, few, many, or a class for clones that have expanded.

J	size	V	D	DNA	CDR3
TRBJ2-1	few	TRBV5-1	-	TGCGCCAGCAGCTCCACTAGGAACAATGAGCAGTTCTTC	CASSSTRNNEQFF
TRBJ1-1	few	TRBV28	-	TGTGCCAGCAGTATCGAAGGCCGAGAAGCTTTCTTT	CASSIEGREAFF
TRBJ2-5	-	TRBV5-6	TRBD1	TGTGCCAGCAGCTCCAGACAGGGTCGGGAGACCCAGTACTTC	CASSSRQGRETQYF
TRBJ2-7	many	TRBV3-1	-	TGTGCCAGCAGCCAAGGCTCCAGGTTCGAGCAGTACTTC	CASSQGSRFEQYF
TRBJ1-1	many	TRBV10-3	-	TGTGCCATCAGTGACGGGGTCCCTGGGGACACTGAAGCTTTCTTT	CAISDGVPGDTEAFF
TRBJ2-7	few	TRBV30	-	TGTGCCTGGAGTGTGGGAGCGGGCCTCGGGTACGAGCAGTACTTC	CAWSVGAGLGYEQYF
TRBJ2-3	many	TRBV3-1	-	TGTGCCAGCAGCCAAGGTGGCTTAAACACAGATACGCAGTATTTT	CASSQGGLNTDTQYF
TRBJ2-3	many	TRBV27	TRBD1	TGTGCCAGCAGTTCCCTGGACAGGGCCCTTAGCACAGATACGCAGTATTTT	CASSSLDRALSTDTQYF
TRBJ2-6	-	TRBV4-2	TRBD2	TGTGCCAGCAGCCAACTAGCGGGTGGATCTGGGGCCAACGTCCTGACTTTC	CASSQLAGGSGANVLTF
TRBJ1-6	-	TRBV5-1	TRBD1	TGCGCCAGCAGCTTGGTCGGGACAGGGCTGCCACCCCTCCACTTT	CASSLVGTGLPPLHF
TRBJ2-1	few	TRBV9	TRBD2	TGTGCCAGCGGGACTAGCGGAACTACCTACAATGAGCAGTTCTTC	CASGTSGTTYNEQFF
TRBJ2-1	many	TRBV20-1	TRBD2	TGCAGTGCAGGGGCGGGGGGGCTATTGAATGAGCAGTTCTTC	CSAGAGGLLNEQFF
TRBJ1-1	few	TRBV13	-	TGTGCCAGCAGCCCAACTAGAGAGACTGAAGCTTTCTTT	CASSPTRETEAFF
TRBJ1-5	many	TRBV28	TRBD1	TGTGCCAGCAGGTCCGGGACAGTCAATCAGCCCCAGCATTTT	CASRSGTVNQPQHF
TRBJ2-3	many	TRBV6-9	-	TGTGCCAGCAGTTATCGATCCTACACAGATACGCAGTATTTT	CASSYRSYTDTQYF
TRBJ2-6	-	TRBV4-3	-	TGCGCCAGCAGCCAAGATGCCGTCTCTGGGGCCAACGTCCTGACTTTC	CASSQDAVSGANVLTF
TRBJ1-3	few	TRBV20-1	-	TGCAGTACTAGTCCAGGGGCGCGTTCCTCTGGAAACACCATATATTTT	CSTSPGARSSGNTIYF
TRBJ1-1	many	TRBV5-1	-	TGCGCCAGCAGCTTGCACGGGGACACTGAAGCTTTCTTT	CASSLHGDTEAFF
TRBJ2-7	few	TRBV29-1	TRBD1	TGCAGCGTCCGGGACAGGGGTTTCGAGCAGTACTTC	CSVRDRGFEQYF
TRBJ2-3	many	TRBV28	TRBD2	TGTGCCAGCAGTTTTCGGGAGGCACCAGATACGCAGTATTTT	CASSFREAPDTQYF
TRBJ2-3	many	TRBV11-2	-	TGTGCCAGCAGCCCCGGGGACGCCACAGATACGCAGTATTTT	CASSPGDATDTQYF
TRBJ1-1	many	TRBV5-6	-	TGTGCCAGCACCGTAATCGGGAGGGGCACTGAAGCTTTCTTT	CASTVIGRGTEAFF
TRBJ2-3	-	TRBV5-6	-	TGTGCCAGCAGCTTTTACCCGGGATACACAGATACGCAGTATTTT	CASSFYPGYTDTQYF
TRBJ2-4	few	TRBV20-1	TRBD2	TGCAGTGCTACACGCGCAGTACTAGCGGGACTAGCCAAAAACATTCAGTACTTC	CSATRAVLAGLAKNIQYF
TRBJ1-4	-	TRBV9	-	TGTGCCAGCAGCGTGTCGACAGTTAATGAAAAACTGCTTTTT	CASSVSTVNEKLLF
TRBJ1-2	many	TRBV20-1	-	TGCAGTGCTCTCGTAACAGGGAAAGCTAACTATGGCTACACCTTC	CSALVTGKANYGYTF
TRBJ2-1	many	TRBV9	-	TGTGCCAGCAGCGTAGATCCGGGCTCCCACAATGAGCAGTTCTTC	CASSVDPGSHNEQFF
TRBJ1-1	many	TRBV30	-	TGTGCCTGGAGTGGTGGGATATCTGAAGCTTTCTTT	CAWSGGISEAFF
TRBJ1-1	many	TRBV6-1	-	TGTGCCAGCAGCGGGATGGTACTGGGGACTGAAGCTTTCTTT	CASSGMVLGTEAFF
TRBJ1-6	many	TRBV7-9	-	TGTGCCAGCAGCCGCGGGTCGAGGGAAGGTTCACCCCTCCACTTT	CASSRGSREGSPLHF
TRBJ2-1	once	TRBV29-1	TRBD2	TGCAGCGGCCTTAGCGGGAGAGGGGATGAGCAGTTCTTC	CSGLSGRGDEQFF
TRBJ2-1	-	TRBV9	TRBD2	TGTGCCGGCAGCGTAGGACTAGCGGGATACAATGAGCAGTTCTTC	CAGSVGLAGYNEQFF
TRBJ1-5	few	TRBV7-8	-	TGTGCCAGCAGCCGGGGGTCCTTAAATCAGCCCCAGCATTTT	CASSRGSLNQPQHF
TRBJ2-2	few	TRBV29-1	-	TGCAGCGTTGAAGATCGTGGCAGCACCGGGGAGCTGTTTTTT	CSVEDRGSTGELFF
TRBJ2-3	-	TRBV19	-	TGTGCCAGTAGTATCCAGGGGTATCGGACAGAGCGCACAGATACGCAGTATTTT	CASSIQGYRTERTDTQYF
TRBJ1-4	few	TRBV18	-	TGTGCCAGCTCACCATTCAAGGGGGAGCGCGAAAAACTGTTTTTT	CASSPFKGEREKLFF
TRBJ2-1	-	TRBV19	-	TGTGCCAGTAGTATAGCGGGGGTAAAGGGACATGAGCAGTTCTTC	CASSIAGVKGHEQFF
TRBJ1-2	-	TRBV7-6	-	TGTGCCAGCAGCTTAGGGACAGACTTTAACTATGGCTACACCTTC	CASSLGTDFNYGYTF
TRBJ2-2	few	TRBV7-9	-	TGTGCCAGCAGCCCCGCTCTAGGTTTAGTCGCCGGGGAGCTGTTTTTT	CASSPALGLVAGELFF
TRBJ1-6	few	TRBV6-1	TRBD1	TGTGCCAGCAAGACAGGGGGCAGGTATAATTCACCCCTCCACTTT	CASKTGGRYNSPLHF
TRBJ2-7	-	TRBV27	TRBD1	TGTGCCAGCAGTTTCCCGGACAGGGGAACCCACGAGCAGTACTTC	CASSFPDRGTHEQYF
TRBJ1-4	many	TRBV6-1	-	TGTGCCAGCAGTCTTACCGCAACTAATGAAAAACTGTTTTTT	CASSLTATNEKLFF
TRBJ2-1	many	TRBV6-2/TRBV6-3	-	TGTGCCAGCAGTTCGACAGGAGGGGGAATTAGGCCCTACAATGAGCAGTTCTTC	CASSSTGGGIRPYNEQFF
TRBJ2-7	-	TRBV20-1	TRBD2	TGCAGTGCTAGGGAACTAGCGGGGGGCGAGCAGTACTTC	CSARELAGGEQYF
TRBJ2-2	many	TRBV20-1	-	TGCAGTGCTAGTCGGCCGGGGTACACCGGGGAGCTGTTTTTT	CSASRPGYTGELFF
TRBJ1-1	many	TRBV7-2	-	TGTGCCAGCAGCCGATACACTGAAGCTTTCTTT	CASSRYTEAFF
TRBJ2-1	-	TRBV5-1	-	TGCGCCAGCAGCAACCCGACAGAGACGCCTTACAATGAGCAGTTCTTC	CASSNPTETPYNEQFF
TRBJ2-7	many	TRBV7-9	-	TGTGCCAGCACCAACAACTACGAGCAGTACTTC	CASTNNYEQYF
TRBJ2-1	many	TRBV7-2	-	TGTGCCAGCAGCTTAGATCTGGGACCTCGGGAGCAGTTCTTC	CASSLDLGPREQFF
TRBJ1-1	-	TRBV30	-	TGTGCCTATCTGGGGGAGATGAACACTGAAGCTTTCTTT	CAYLGEMNTEAFF
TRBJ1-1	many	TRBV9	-	TGTGCCAGCAGCGTAGGATACAGCTCGAACACTGAAGCTTTCTTT	CASSVGYSSNTEAFF
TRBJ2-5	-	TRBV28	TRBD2	TGTGCCAGCAGTCCCCCTCCGGGACTAGCGGGGGGGCAAGAGACCCAGTACTTC	CASSPPPGLAGGQETQYF
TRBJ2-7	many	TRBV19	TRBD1	TGTGCCAGTAGTATGGGACAGGGGGAGCCCTACGAGCAGTACTTC	CASSMGQGEPYEQYF
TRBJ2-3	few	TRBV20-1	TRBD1	TGCAGCGCCCCTAGGACAGGCACCACAGATACGCAGTATTTT	CSAPRTGTTDTQYF
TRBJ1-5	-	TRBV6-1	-	TGTGCCAGCAGCTCACAAACTAATAGCAATCAGCCCCAGCATTTT	CASSSQTNSNQPQHF